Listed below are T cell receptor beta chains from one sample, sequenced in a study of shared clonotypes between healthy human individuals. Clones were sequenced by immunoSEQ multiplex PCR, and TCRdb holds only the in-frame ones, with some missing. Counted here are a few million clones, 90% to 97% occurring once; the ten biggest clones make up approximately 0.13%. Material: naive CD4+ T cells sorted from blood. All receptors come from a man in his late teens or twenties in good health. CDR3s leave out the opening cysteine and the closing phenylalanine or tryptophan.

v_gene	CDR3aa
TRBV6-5	ASTRTANNEQF
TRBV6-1	ASSEAHSTEAF
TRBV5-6	ASSLVNDGNTIY
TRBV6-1	ASSERGPDTEAF
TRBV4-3	ASSQEPTATYEQY
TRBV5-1	ASSPGQGDADTQY
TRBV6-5	ASSYRGGTDTDTQY
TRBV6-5	ASSYSGSNQPQH
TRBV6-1	ASRGLPGGYT
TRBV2	ASSEMRLTNSPLH
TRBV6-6	ASSYYNGAASYEQY
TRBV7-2	ASSQTDRDGQPQH
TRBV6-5	ASSGQGNSPLH
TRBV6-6	ASSAGQGASYEQY
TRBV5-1	ASSFILAPNLAYNEQF
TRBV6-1	ASSDGGLSRSGAQY
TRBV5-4	ASSPGTSGGTSTDTQY
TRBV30	AWSTGVSSPLH
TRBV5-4	ASSLGGKQETQY
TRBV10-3	AISGQSYEQY
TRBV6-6	ASSTQGSYEQY
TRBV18	ASSPPGGRDYEQY
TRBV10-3	AISESRGTGGEQY
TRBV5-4	ASSPDRNYGYT
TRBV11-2	ASSLSGRPATNEKLF